This entry concerns a single TCR beta chain. The antigen remains unidentified. The CDR3 contains 14 residues. J gave up 7 bases and V 5 bases, and 6 bases lay outside the gene matches. The V gene's germline CDR1 is LNHDA and CDR2 SQIVND (reference sequence). These data originate in a study of cytomegalovirus exposure and HLA in healthy donors. The study's findings and limits: Clonal expansion, a later analysis showed, was greater in HLA-associated TCR beta chains than in equally common others. Sequencing depth across donors, presence/absence analyses assumed, was roughly uniform. Available immune exposure information was restricted to CMV serostatus only.

It was with 60 Vbeta and 13 Jbeta primers that the PCR ran. In the study's own analysis: Later work found approximately 87 million unique TCR beta chains, with 9.5 million to 12 million shared. Measured with immunoSEQ multiplex PCR; TCRdb has only the in-frame clones, and not every one. D and trimming were read from the DNA, whereas the V and J calls and clone size are those reported in that table. The data hold around 40,000 clones, with about 66% observed a single time. V and J are TRBV19 and TRBJ2-1, with 9 bases matching TRBD1. This sequence originates from a man aged 50 to 60 in good health and CMV-seropositive. Sequencing was carried out using PBMCs. The CDR3 loop is CASSPTGTGNEQFF. CDR3 nucleotides: TGTGCCAGTAGTCCCACCGGGACAGGGAATGAGCAGTTCTTC.